Listed here is a single T cell receptor beta chain. The specificity of this receptor is unknown. These data are taken from a study of CXCR3-negative and CXCR3-positive naive CD8 T cells (dated by TCRdb to between 2017 and 2020). Looking at the study overall: In total, about 135 million TRB reads were obtained, or roughly 1.5 +/- 0.3 million reads per library. Naive subsets from about 5 donors and memory cells from 3 donors were included in the TRBV-TRBJ cluster analysis. Diversity and physicochemical repertoire analyses covered 10 to 11 donors pooled from two independent experiments.

Each CD8+ T cell subset was flow-sorted in triplicate, with some 300,000 cells per subset placed directly into RLT lysis buffer. To keep memory contaminants out, a stringent definition of naive CD8+ T cells was applied: CD45RO-CCR7+CD27+CD95-. Peripheral blood mononuclear cells were isolated from buffy coats by standard density gradient centrifugation. A FACSAria III was used to flow-sort naive CD8+ T cells into CXCR3-negative and CXCR3-positive populations. An RNeasy Mini Kit was used to extract total RNA from the sorted cells. Overall results and qualifications from the work: Freshly isolated PBMCs were used for most assays because CXCR3 expression partially decreased after cryopreservation. Because surface CD5, which has been linked to self-reactivity in mice, was comparable between naive subsets, TCR interaction strength was also inferred from TRB CDR3 physicochemical properties. Compared with CXCR3-negative naive cells, CXCR3-positive naive cells had TRB CDR3s with higher hydrophobicity (lower Kidera factor 4), lower energy, and higher strength and volume indices. Both naive subsets had comparably high repertoire diversity, while memory CD8+ T cells had much lower repertoire diversity. Within the same donor, TRBV-TRBJ usage looked similar between naive CXCR3-negative and CXCR3-positive cells, but memory cells had distinct patterns.

The sequencing machine was a NextSeq 550. The Human TCR Profiling Kit (MiLaboratory) was used to make UMI-labeled 5' RACE TRB cDNA libraries. The full amount of extracted RNA was used for cDNA synthesis, and the full amount of resulting cDNA was used for PCR amplification. The libraries were made side by side, with each library going through the same number of PCR cycles. Turning to the authors' computational methods: With a minimum of two reads required per UMI, MIGEC and MiXCR pulled out about 54,000 +/- 9,700 unique UMI-labeled TRB cDNA molecules from each library. Each library averaged approximately 40,000 +/- 10,000 functional in-frame TRB CDR3 nucleotide clonotypes without stop codons. Diversity metrics, including normalized Shannon-Wiener and Chao1, were computed in VDJtools after downsampling to 5000 UMI-labeled TRB molecules per sample. VDJtools computed clonotype-size-weighted physicochemical properties of the central five CDR3 residues: interaction energy, strength, volume and Kidera factor 4. One entry per CDR3 protein sequence results from the TCRdb reprocessing of the reads, with DNA left out. V and J calls and clone size were set by TCRdb, not the authors. This sample's clone table shows around 81,000 distinct CDR3 sequences. The ten largest clonotypes hold around 1.5% of the sample.

CDR1 SSHAT and CDR2 FNYEAQ were looked up in the germline V gene (reference sequence). The CDR3 sequence holds 13 residues, the cysteine and phenylalanine included. Only the protein sequence is given. Sequencing was performed on naive CXCR3- CD8+ T cells from blood. Per the publication, the cell subset or site label means: CD45RO-CCR7+CD27+CD95- naive CD8+ T cells lacking CXCR3 (TNR3-). The rearrangement combines TRBV7-7 with TRBJ2-1; there is no DNA to check the TCRdb D call of TRBD1. This TCR derives from a human donor in good health. Some clones in this sample may be carry-over from other donors' samples. CDR3 reads: CASSLSGAREQFF.